This TCR beta chain was sequenced for a study of cytomegalovirus exposure and HLA in healthy donors. The study, taken as a whole, reports: A later analysis showed HLA-associated TCR beta chains outstripping equally common others in clonal expansion.

CDR1 and CDR2 (germline): MNHEY, SVGAGI. This CDR3 region has 11 residues. Vbeta (60) and Jbeta (13) primers were used in the PCR. Assay: immunoSEQ multiplex PCR; the TCRdb copy retains only in-frame clones and omits some. This sample has about 38,000 clones, with 80% to 90% found just once. On this clone itself: As yet, its antigen is unknown. Germline is not matched at one junction end, which may reflect a read error.

The chain combines TRBV6-5 with TRBJ1-2; perhaps TRBD1 as D (6 bases). The sequence was collected from a woman between 35 and 50 years old in good health and CMV-seropositive. The sample was PBMCs. The CDR3 DNA reads TGTGCCAGCAGGAATCCGGGACACCTGATCTTC. It yields the protein CASRNPGHLIF.